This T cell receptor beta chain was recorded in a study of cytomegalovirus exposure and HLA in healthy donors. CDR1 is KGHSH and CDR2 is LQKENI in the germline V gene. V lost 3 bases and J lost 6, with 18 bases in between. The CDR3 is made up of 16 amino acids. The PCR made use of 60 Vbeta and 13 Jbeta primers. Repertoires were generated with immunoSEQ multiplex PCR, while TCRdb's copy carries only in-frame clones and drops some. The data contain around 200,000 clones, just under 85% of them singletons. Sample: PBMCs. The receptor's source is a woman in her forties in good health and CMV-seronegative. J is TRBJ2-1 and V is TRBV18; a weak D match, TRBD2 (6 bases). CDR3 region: CASSPAGGSMSNEQFF. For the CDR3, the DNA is TGTGCCAGCTCACCGGCCGGGGGTAGTATGAGCAATGAGCAGTTCTTC.